A selection of T cell receptor beta chains follows, all from one sample in a study of blood T cell repertoires in COVID-19. The data were produced by immunoSEQ multiplex PCR, yet TCRdb's version contains in-frame clones alone and is incomplete. The sample lists 20,000 to 30,000 clones; just over 85% were seen once. The sample taken for sequencing was peripheral blood. The receptor source for this set is a woman aged 80 or older with acute or convalescent COVID-19. Each CDR3 is given with its conserved first and last residue. The D gene is left open where the match is weak. Not every row has a clone size; where given, it reads once, few, many or a size class.

>TRBV6-1|NA|TRBJ2-4|NA
CASSEPGIRAKNIQYF
TGTGCCAGCAGTGAGCCAGGTATTAGGGCCAAAAACATTCAGTACTTC
>TRBV27|NA|TRBJ2-1|TRBD2
CASLAGGRSYNEQFF
TGTGCCAGCCTAGCGGGAGGAAGGTCCTACAATGAGCAGTTCTTC
>TRBV6-4|few|TRBJ1-5|NA
CASSDPVEPQHF
TGTGCCAGCAGTGACCCGGTGGAGCCCCAGCATTTT
>TRBV7-9|few|TRBJ2-1|NA
CASSPLDRGIRGSYNEQFF
TGTGCCAGCAGCCCCCTGGACAGAGGAATTCGGGGCTCCTACAATGAGCAGTTCTTC
>TRBV5-1|NA|TRBJ2-1|TRBD2
CASSLFLSSGNGNEQFF
TGCGCCAGCAGCTTGTTCCTCTCTAGCGGGAACGGCAATGAGCAGTTCTTC
>TRBV24-1|NA|TRBJ2-3|NA
CATSSQGLTQYF
TGTGCCACCAGTTCTCAGGGGCTGACACAGTATTTT
>TRBV7-9|NA|TRBJ2-3|TRBD2
CASTSGGVSTDTQYF
TGTGCCAGCACCTCGGGGGGGGTTAGCACAGATACGCAGTATTTT
>TRBV5-4|NA|TRBJ2-5|TRBD2
CASSLMLAGGPEETQYF
TGTGCCAGCAGCTTGATGTTAGCGGGGGGGCCGGAAGAGACCCAGTACTTC
>TRBV6-6|NA|TRBJ2-7|TRBD1
CANTMGTGALEQYF
TGTGCCAACACTATGGGGACAGGGGCCCTGGAGCAGTACTTC
>TRBV7-2|few|TRBJ2-1|TRBD2
CASRSAGLGDNEQFF
TGTGCCAGCAGGTCAGCGGGACTAGGCGACAATGAGCAGTTCTTC
>TRBV27|NA|TRBJ1-5|TRBD1
CASSRGQGVFQPQHF
TGTGCCAGCAGTCGGGGACAGGGGGTTTTTCAGCCCCAGCATTTT
>TRBV11-2|NA|TRBJ2-7|TRBD1
CASSSDRVLHEQYF
TGTGCCAGCAGCTCCGACAGGGTTCTCCACGAGCAGTACTTC
>TRBV6-5|NA|TRBJ1-1|TRBD1
CASKPQGSLNTEAFF
TGTGCCAGCAAGCCACAGGGGAGTTTAAACACTGAAGCTTTCTTT
>TRBV9|NA|TRBJ2-2|NA
CASSVLTVGELFF
TGTGCCAGCAGCGTATTGACAGTGGGGGAGCTGTTTTTT
>TRBV20-1|NA|TRBJ2-3|NA
CSAGTADTQYF
TGCAGTGCGGGCACGGCAGATACGCAGTATTTT
>TRBV10-2|NA|TRBJ2-5|TRBD2
CASRPLTGTRGETQYF
TGCGCCAGCAGGCCGCTTACCGGGACTAGGGGAGAGACCCAGTACTTC
>TRBV18|medium-sized|TRBJ1-2|NA
CASSPPTKNREGYTF
TGTGCCAGCTCACCACCCACCAAAAATCGGGAAGGCTACACCTTC
>TRBV6-5|NA|TRBJ1-5|NA
CASSYSPGNQPQHF
TGTGCCAGCAGTTACTCGCCGGGAAATCAGCCCCAGCATTTT
>TRBV5-8|NA|TRBJ2-1|TRBD1
CASSLAGTAHSYNEQFF
TGTGCCAGCAGCTTGGCCGGGACAGCCCACTCCTACAATGAGCAGTTCTTC
>TRBV3-1/TRBV3-2|NA|TRBJ2-1|TRBD1
CASNSGQGYNEQFF
TGTGCCAGCAACTCGGGACAGGGCTACAATGAGCAGTTCTTC
>TRBV18|NA|TRBJ2-2|TRBD1
CASSPLGSGGDTGELFF
TGTGCCAGCTCACCACTTGGCTCAGGGGGCGACACCGGGGAGCTGTTTTTT
>TRBV6-5|few|TRBJ2-1|TRBD2
CASSLRDYPPNEQFF
TGTGCCAGCAGTCTCCGGGACTACCCCCCAAATGAGCAGTTCTTC
>TRBV29-1|NA|TRBJ1-2|NA
CSAPSPSGRAGYGYTF
TGCAGCGCTCCGTCCCCCTCGGGCAGGGCAGGCTATGGCTACACCTTC
>TRBV18|NA|TRBJ2-3|TRBD2
CASSPPAGGPPDTQYF
TGTGCCAGCTCACCACCGGCGGGAGGGCCGCCAGATACGCAGTATTTT
>TRBV18|NA|TRBJ2-2|NA
CASSQTNTGELFF
TGTGCCAGCTCACAAACAAACACCGGGGAGCTGTTTTTT
>TRBV23-1|NA|TRBJ1-1|NA
CASSQSGRSNDRIAFF
TGCGCCAGCAGTCAATCTGGCCGCAGTAACGACAGAATCGCTTTCTTT
>TRBV9|NA|TRBJ2-1|TRBD2
CASSVVGTSGYNEQFF
TGTGCCAGCAGCGTAGTAGGGACTAGCGGCTACAATGAGCAGTTCTTC
>TRBV6-2/TRBV6-3|NA|TRBJ2-3|TRBD2
CASSYSWISGGASGTTDTQYF
TGTGCCAGCAGTTACTCTTGGATTAGCGGGGGGGCCTCGGGCACCACAGATACGCAGTATTTT
>TRBV18|NA|TRBJ2-7|TRBD1
CASSLGQGPYEQYF
TGTGCCAGCTCACTGGGACAGGGGCCGTACGAGCAGTACTTC
>TRBV18|NA|TRBJ1-1|NA
CASSTGENTEAFF
TGTGCCAGCTCAACCGGGGAGAACACTGAAGCTTTCTTT
>TRBV3-1/TRBV3-2|NA|TRBJ2-3|NA
CASSHLSADTQYF
TGTGCCAGCAGCCACCTATCGGCAGATACGCAGTATTTT
>TRBV5-1|few|TRBJ1-2|TRBD1
CASSLAAGGFAGGYTF
TGCGCCAGCAGCTTGGCCGCAGGGGGTTTTGCGGGTGGCTACACCTTC
>TRBV4-3|NA|TRBJ1-2|TRBD1
CASSQQTGAGYGYTF
TGCGCCAGCAGCCAACAGACAGGGGCGGGCTATGGCTACACCTTC
>TRBV30|NA|TRBJ2-7|NA
CAWSGGEVWKQYF
TGTGCCTGGAGTGGCGGGGAGGTCTGGAAGCAGTACTTC
>TRBV6-5|NA|TRBJ1-4|TRBD1
CASSYSGGGGEKLFF
TGTGCCAGCAGTTATTCAGGGGGAGGTGGTGAAAAACTGTTTTTT
>TRBV2|NA|TRBJ2-3|NA
CASRAGTSTDTQYF
TGTGCCAGCAGGGCCGGGACTAGCACAGATACGCAGTATTTT
>TRBV29-1|NA|TRBJ1-4|TRBD1
CSVSGTDFEKLFF
TGCAGCGTGTCCGGGACAGATTTTGAAAAACTGTTTTTT
>TRBV5-1|NA|TRBJ1-6|NA
CASSPDSFNSPLHF
TGCGCCAGCAGCCCCGACAGTTTTAATTCACCCCTCCACTTT
>TRBV3-1/TRBV3-2|NA|TRBJ2-5|TRBD2
CASTQPRLAEQEETQYF
TGTGCCAGCACCCAACCCCGCCTAGCGGAACAGGAGGAGACCCAGTACTTC
>TRBV3-1/TRBV3-2|NA|TRBJ1-5|NA
CASSFPRQPQHF
TGTGCCAGCAGCTTTCCCAGGCAGCCCCAGCATTTT
>TRBV12-5|NA|TRBJ2-1|TRBD1
CASGIEQGAIYEQFF
TGTGCTAGTGGTATAGAGCAGGGGGCGATATATGAGCAGTTCTTC